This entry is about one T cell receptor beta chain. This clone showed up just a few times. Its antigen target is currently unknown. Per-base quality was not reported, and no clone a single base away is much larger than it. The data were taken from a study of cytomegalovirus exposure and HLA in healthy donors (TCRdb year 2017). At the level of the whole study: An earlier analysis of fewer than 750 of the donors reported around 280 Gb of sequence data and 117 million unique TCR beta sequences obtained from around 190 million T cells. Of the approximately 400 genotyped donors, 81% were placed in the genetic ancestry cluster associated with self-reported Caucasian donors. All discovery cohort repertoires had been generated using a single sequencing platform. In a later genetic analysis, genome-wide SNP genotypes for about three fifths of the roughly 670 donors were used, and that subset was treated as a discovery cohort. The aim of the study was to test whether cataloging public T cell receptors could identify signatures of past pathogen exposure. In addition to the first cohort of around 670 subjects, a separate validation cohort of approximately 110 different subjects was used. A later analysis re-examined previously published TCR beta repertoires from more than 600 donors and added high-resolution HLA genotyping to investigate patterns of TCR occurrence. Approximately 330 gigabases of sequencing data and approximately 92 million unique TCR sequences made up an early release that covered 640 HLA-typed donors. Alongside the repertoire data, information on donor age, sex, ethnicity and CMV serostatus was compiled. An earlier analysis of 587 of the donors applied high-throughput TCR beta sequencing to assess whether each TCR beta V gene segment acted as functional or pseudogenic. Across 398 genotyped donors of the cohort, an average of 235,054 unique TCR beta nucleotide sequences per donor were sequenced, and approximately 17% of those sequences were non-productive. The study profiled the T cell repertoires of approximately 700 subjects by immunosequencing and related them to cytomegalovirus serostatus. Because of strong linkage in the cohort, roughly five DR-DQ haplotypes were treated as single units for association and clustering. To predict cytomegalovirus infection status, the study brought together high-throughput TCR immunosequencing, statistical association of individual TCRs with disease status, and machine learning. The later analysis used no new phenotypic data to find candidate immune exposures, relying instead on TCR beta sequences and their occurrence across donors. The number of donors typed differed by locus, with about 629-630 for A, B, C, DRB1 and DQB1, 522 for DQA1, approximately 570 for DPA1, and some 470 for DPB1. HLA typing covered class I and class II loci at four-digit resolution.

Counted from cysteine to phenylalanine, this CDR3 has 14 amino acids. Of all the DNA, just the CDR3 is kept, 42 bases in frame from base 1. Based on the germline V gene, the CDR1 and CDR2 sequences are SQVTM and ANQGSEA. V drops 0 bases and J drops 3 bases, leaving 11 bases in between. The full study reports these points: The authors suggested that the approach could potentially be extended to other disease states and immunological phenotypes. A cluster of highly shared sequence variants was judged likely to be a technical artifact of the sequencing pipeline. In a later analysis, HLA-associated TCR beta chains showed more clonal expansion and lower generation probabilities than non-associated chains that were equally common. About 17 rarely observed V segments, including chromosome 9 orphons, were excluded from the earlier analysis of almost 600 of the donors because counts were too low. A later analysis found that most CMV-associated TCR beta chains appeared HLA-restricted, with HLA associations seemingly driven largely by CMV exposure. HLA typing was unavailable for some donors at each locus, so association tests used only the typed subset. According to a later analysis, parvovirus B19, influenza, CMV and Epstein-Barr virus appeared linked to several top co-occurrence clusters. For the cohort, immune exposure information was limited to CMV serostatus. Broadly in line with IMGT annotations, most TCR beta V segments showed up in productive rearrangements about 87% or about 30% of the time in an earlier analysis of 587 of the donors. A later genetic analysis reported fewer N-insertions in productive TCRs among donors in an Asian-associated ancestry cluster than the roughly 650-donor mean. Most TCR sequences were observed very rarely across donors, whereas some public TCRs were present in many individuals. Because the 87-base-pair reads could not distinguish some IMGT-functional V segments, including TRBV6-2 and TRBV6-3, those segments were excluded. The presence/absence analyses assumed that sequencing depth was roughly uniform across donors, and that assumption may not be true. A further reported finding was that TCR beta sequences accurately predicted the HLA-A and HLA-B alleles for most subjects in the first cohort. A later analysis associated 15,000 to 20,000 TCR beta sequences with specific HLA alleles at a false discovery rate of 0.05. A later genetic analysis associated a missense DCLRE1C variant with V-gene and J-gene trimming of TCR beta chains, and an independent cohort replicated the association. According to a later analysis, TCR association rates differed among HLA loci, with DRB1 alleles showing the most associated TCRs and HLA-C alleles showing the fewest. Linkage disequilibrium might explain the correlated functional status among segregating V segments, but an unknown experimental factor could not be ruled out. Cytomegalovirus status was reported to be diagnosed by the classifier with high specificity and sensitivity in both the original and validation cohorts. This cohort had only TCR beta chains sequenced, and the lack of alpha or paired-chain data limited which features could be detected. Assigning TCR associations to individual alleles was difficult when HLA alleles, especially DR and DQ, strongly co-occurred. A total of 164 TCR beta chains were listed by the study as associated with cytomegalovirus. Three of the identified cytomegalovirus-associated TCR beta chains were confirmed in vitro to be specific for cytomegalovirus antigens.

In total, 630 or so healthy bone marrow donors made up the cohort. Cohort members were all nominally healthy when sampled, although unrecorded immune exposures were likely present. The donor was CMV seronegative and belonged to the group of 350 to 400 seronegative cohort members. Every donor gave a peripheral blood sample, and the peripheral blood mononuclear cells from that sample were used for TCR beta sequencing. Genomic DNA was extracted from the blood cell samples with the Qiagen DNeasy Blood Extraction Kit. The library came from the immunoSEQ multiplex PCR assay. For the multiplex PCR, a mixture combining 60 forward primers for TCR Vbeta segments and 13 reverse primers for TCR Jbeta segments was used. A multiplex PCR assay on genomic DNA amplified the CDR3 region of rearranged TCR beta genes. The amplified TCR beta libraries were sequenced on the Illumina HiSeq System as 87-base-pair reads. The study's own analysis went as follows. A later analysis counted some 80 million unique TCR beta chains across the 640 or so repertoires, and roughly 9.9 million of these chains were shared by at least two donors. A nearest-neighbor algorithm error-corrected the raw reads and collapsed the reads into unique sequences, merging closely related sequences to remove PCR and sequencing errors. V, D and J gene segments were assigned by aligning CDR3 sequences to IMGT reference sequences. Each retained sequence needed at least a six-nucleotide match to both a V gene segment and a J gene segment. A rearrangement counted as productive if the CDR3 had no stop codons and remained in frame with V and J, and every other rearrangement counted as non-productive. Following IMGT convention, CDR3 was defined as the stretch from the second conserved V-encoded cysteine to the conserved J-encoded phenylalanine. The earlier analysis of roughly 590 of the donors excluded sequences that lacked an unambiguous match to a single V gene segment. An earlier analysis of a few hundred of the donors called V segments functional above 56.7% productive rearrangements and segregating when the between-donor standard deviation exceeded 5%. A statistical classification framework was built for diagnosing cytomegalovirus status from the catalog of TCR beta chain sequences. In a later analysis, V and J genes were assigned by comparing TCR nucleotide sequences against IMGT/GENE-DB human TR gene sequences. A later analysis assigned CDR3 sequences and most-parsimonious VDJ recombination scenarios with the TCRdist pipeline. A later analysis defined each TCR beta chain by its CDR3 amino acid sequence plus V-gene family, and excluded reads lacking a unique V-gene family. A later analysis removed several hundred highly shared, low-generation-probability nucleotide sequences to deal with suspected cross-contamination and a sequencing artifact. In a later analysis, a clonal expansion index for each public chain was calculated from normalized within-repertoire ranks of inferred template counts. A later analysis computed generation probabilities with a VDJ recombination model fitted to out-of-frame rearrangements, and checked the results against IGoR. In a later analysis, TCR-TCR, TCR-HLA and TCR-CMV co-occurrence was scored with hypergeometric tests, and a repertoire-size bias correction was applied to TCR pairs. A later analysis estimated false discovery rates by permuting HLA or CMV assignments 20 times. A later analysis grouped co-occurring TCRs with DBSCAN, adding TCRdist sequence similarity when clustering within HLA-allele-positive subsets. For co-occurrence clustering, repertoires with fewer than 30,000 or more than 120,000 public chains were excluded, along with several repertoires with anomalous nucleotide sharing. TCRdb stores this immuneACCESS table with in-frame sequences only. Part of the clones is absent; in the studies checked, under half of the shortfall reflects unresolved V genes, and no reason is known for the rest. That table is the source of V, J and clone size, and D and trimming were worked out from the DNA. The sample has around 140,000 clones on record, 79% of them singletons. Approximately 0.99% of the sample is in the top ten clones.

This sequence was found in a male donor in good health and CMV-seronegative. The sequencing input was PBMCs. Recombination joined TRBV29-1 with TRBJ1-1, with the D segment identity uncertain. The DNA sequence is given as TGCAGCGTTGAAGAACCCCGGAGGGACACTGAAGCTTTCTTT. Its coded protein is CSVEEPRRDTEAFF.